The present T cell receptor beta chain was sequenced within a study of T-cell reconstitution after alpha-beta-depleted transplantation in children. This clonotype was counted a few times. Its antigen is currently unknown. Regarding the study as a whole: Expanded clones from the graft, numbering several hundred, reportedly supplied alpha-beta T cells about two months after transplant. Elevated TCRbeta diversity at day 60 was traced, in some patients, to surviving recipient T cells and thymic progenitors.

V trimming: 4 bases; J trimming: 0 bases; junction bases outside the gene matches: 4. From germline, CDR1 is LGHNA and CDR2 YNFKEQ. CDR3 length equals 17 residues. This sample's TCRbeta library carried unique molecular identifier barcodes. TCRdb independently ran MiXCR on the PCR reads; one entry per CDR3 protein. In the table there are 85,000 to 120,000 distinct CDR3 sequences, 7.5% to 9.5% of which are singletons. The starting material was PBMCs, obtained before TCRalphabeta/CD19-depleted stem cell transplant. This receptor was identified in a boy aged 2 to 10 with acute lymphoblastic leukemia, due to receive a stem cell transplant. The V gene is TRBV4-2, the J gene TRBJ2-7; 15 bases agree with TRBD2. CDR3 residues: CASSLGLAGGRSYEQYF. CDR3 coding DNA: TGTGCCAGCAGCCTAGGACTAGCGGGGGGGCGCTCCTACGAGCAGTACTTC.